Each of the 26 T cell receptor beta chains below was sequenced from the same sample in a study of T cells after yellow fever vaccination. From the 5' RACE reads, TCRdb called clonotypes with MiXCR, one entry per CDR3 protein. The sample gives about 550,000 distinct CDR3 sequences, 19% of which show up once; 14% is in the top ten. The sample in question was PBMCs, obtained 15 days after the yellow fever booster vaccination. Receptors were obtained from a man aged 25-45 years who received the YFV17D yellow fever vaccine.

The chain links TRBV19 to TRBJ2-1; D not resolved. This CDR3 contains 13 residues. The germline V gene has CDR1 LNHDA and CDR2 SQIVND (reference sequence). Trimming took 0 bases from V and 9 from J, leaving 9 bases between them. This CDR3 reads CASSIDPRSEQFF. For the CDR3, the DNA is TGTGCCAGTAGTATAGATCCGCGGAGTGAGCAGTTCTTC.

The chain has TRBV12-3 or TRBV12-4 and TRBJ1-5; D may be TRBD1 (5 bases). The CDR3 is made up of 16 amino acids. V was trimmed by 4 bases and J by 0 bases, leaving 13 bases between them. The CDR3 loop is CASSSSGYFSNQPQHF. CDR3 in DNA: TGTGCCAGCAGTTCTTCAGGGTACTTTAGCAATCAGCCCCAGCATTTT.

Only a few counts were recorded for this clonotype. DNA for the CDR3: TGTGCCAGCAGTTACAGGGCTCATGAAAAACTGTTTTTT. It yields the protein CASSYRAHEKLFF. The chain is built from TRBV6-5 and TRBJ1-4; no firm D call. The CDR3 runs to 13 residues. Germline lookup yields CDR1 MNHEY and CDR2 SVGAGI. Trimming removed 2 bases from V and 6 bases from J, with 7 bases in between.

The chain recombines TRBV29-1 with TRBJ2-7, with 11 bases fitting TRBD2. The CDR3 extends over 14 amino acids. Per germline, CDR1 SQVTM and CDR2 ANQGSEA. Losses at the gene ends were 4 bases for V and 6 bases for J; bases not matched to a gene: 8. The CDR3 DNA reads as TGCAGCGTTGGACTAGCGGGAAGGGTAAGCGAGCAGTACTTC. This sequence encodes CSVGLAGRVSEQYF.

The chain couples TRBV6-1 to TRBJ2-1, with D perhaps matching TRBD1 (6 bases). The V end was cut by 5 bases, the J end by 10 bases, with 18 bases between. This CDR3 comprises 14 residues. CDR1 MNHNS and CDR2 SASEGT come from the germline V gene. CDR3 sequence: CASSLTPYRDEQFF. Here the CDR3 DNA reads TGTGCCAGCAGTCTCACCCCGTACAGGGACGAGCAGTTCTTC.

The chain joins TRBV6-5 to TRBJ2-3, with TRBD2 matching 7 bases. The CDR3 contains 16 residues. Germline V gives CDR1 MNHEY, CDR2 SVGAGI. The J segment lost 2 bases and the V segment lost 0 bases, leaving 5 bases of the junction unmatched. The DNA of the CDR3 is TGTGCCAGCAGTTACTCCTCGGGGGGTTACACAGATACGCAGTATTTT. Protein sequence: CASSYSSGGYTDTQYF.

The chain is built from TRBV6-5 and TRBJ2-5; D possibly uses TRBD1 or TRBD2 (5 bases each). Germline CDR1 and CDR2: MNHEY and SVGAGI. The CDR3 runs 15 residues. Trimming took 0 bases from V and 5 from J, leaving 13 bases between them. The chain's CDR3 is CASSYSFGTYETQYF. Here the CDR3 DNA reads TGTGCCAGCAGTTACTCGTTCGGGACCTACGAGACCCAGTACTTC.

The chain links TRBV7-3 to TRBJ2-3; D is unclear. V lost 0 bases to trimming and J lost 2 bases, with 9 bases between them. CDR1 and CDR2 (germline): SGHTA, FQGTGA. The CDR3 contains 15 residues. The CDR3 region has the DNA TGTGCCAGCAGCTTAACTATTAGTCCCACAGATACGCAGTATTTT. It codes for CASSLTISPTDTQYF.

V usage is TRBV7-2 and J usage is TRBJ2-1; the match to TRBD2 covers 10 bases. The germline CDR1 and CDR2 sequences are SGHTA and FQGNSA. The ends lost 0 bases at V and 4 bases at J; junction bases unmatched: 3. The CDR3 is 16 amino acids. CDR3 region: CASSLAALAGYNEQFF. The CDR3 bases are TGTGCCAGCAGCTTAGCGGCACTAGCGGGGTACAATGAGCAGTTCTTC.

This rearrangement joins TRBV5-1 to TRBJ2-7, with D perhaps matching TRBD2 (5 bases). Germline V gene lookup returns CDR1 SGHRS and CDR2 YFSETQ. The CDR3 runs 13 residues. Between the trimmed V and J ends, which lost 4 bases and 2 bases, there was a span of 10 bases. The CDR3 sequence: CASSPTNPYEQYF. CDR3 nucleotides: TGCGCCAGCAGCCCGACTAATCCCTACGAGCAGTACTTC.

V and J are TRBV27 and TRBJ2-5; no definite D call. V lost 5 bases, J lost 0 bases, and 7 bases lay in between. This CDR3 has 13 amino acids. Germline loops: CDR1 MNHEY, CDR2 SMNVEV (reference sequence). This CDR3 reads CASSPQYQETQYF. CDR3 DNA sequence: TGTGCCAGCAGTCCCCAGTACCAAGAGACCCAGTACTTC.

CDR3 nucleotide sequence: TGTGCCAGCAGCCCCCATAGCGGGAGCAACTACGAGCAGTACTTC. This sequence encodes CASSPHSGSNYEQYF. The J gene is TRBJ2-7, the V gene TRBV7-6; 9 bases match TRBD2. This CDR3 region has 15 residues. J was trimmed by 3 bases and V by 5 bases; bases with no gene match: 8. Per the germline V gene, CDR1 is SGHVS and CDR2 is FNYEAQ.

V and J are TRBV6-2 or TRBV6-3 and TRBJ2-3, with TRBD1 matching 7 bases. This CDR3 is built from 14 residues. Trimming removed 6 bases from V and 2 bases from J; junction bases left unmatched: 5. Germline V gene lookup returns CDR1 MNHEY and CDR2 SVGEGT. CDR3 in DNA: TGTGCCAGCAGCCAGACAGGGTCCACAGATACGCAGTATTTT. Translation gives CASSQTGSTDTQYF.

This clonotype was picked up a small number of times. The chain carries TRBV12-3 or TRBV12-4 and TRBJ2-7; no firm D call. This CDR3 has 12 amino acids. V dropped 2 bases and J dropped 4 bases, with 6 bases sitting between them. CDR3 sequence: CASSLRRYEQYF. In nucleotides, the CDR3 is TGTGCCAGCAGTTTAAGACGGTACGAGCAGTACTTC.

This clonotype was detected a few times. The CDR3 DNA reads TGCAGCGTTGAAGAACCAAATCAAAGTGGCTACACCTTC. This encodes CSVEEPNQSGYTF. This chain uses TRBV29-1 with TRBJ1-2, with D unclear. Germline values: CDR1 SQVTM, CDR2 ANQGSEA. The CDR3 runs to 13 residues. Trimming took off 0 bases at V and 7 bases at J, with 12 bases between the two ends. Using reference TRBV29-1 and TRBJ1-2 for the parts outside the CDR3, the full variable domain is SAVISQKPSRDICQRGTSLTIQCQVDSQVTMMFWYRQQPGQSLTLIATANQGSEATYESGFVIDKFPISRPNLTFSTLTVSNMSPEDSSIYLCSVEEPNQSGYTFGSGTRLTVV.

The V call is TRBV7-2, the J call TRBJ2-1; D is ambiguous. The germline gives CDR1 SGHTA, CDR2 FQGNSA. Trimming removed 5 bases at V and 15 bases at J, with 14 bases between. The CDR3 contains 11 residues. The CDR3 region has the DNA TGTGCCAGCAGCCAGACTGAGATTAGGTTCTTC. Residues: CASSQTEIRFF. The entire variable domain, with the rest obtained from reference TRBV7-2 and TRBJ2-1, is as follows: GAGVSQSPSNKVTEKGKDVELRCDPISGHTALYWYRQSLGQGLEFLIYFQGNSAPDKSGLPSDRFSAERTGGSVSTLTIQRTQQEDSAVYLCASSQTEIRFFGPGTRLTVL.

This clonotype was seen a few times. The chain carries TRBV4-2 and TRBJ2-4; D might be TRBD1 (6 bases). CDR3 length equals 19 residues. Per the germline V gene, CDR1 is LGHNA and CDR2 is YNFKEQ. With 0 bases removed from V and 0 bases from J, the gap between germline ends came to 18 bases. The CDR3 DNA follows: TGTGCCAGCAGCCAAGATAAAGGGACAACCAGTCAAGCCAAAAACATTCAGTACTTC. Translated: CASSQDKGTTSQAKNIQYF.

The chain uses TRBV9 and TRBJ2-7; TRBD1 matches 11 bases. CDR1 SGDLS and CDR2 YYNGEE come from the germline V gene. J was trimmed by 4 bases and V by 2 bases; bases with no gene match: 5. The CDR3 has 15 amino acids. CDR3 bases: TGTGCCAGCAGCGTCGGACAGGGGGCCCAATACGAGCAGTACTTC. Translated, it gives CASSVGQGAQYEQYF.

This clonotype occurred a few times. The chain links TRBV20-1 to TRBJ2-7; 9 nucleotides agree with TRBD1. From germline, CDR1 is DFQATT and CDR2 SNEGSKA (reference sequence). Trimming removed 6 bases from V and 0 bases from J; junction bases left unmatched: 6. The length of the CDR3 is 14 residues. The CDR3 DNA reads as TGCAGTGCACCAACGGGACAGGGCTCCTACGAGCAGTACTTC. Its protein is CSAPTGQGSYEQYF.

This clonotype has more than one count but fewer than ten. The chain joins TRBV20-1 to TRBJ2-7; 11 positions agree with TRBD2. V was pared by 4 bases and J by 1 base, with 0 bases of the junction left unmatched. This CDR3 has 13 residues. Germline CDR1 is DFQATT and CDR2 is SNEGSKA (reference sequence). The DNA for the CDR3 is TGCAGTGCTACTAGCGGGAGGTCCTACGAGCAGTACTTC. Translating gives CSATSGRSYEQYF.

A few counts support this clonotype. The J gene is TRBJ1-1, the V gene TRBV15; D is uncertain. This CDR3 has 14 amino acids. Germline V CDR1 and CDR2: LNHNV, YYDKDF (reference sequence). With 1 base removed from V and 1 base from J, the gap between germline ends came to 7 bases. The CDR3 loop reads CATSRGVGNTEAFF. The DNA of the CDR3 is TGTGCCACCAGCAGAGGGGTGGGGAACACTGAAGCTTTCTTT.

This clonotype occurred a few times. The chain links TRBV21-1 to TRBJ2-7; the table's D call of TRBD1 was not tested on the DNA. TRBV21-1 is recorded as a pseudogene. The CDR3 length is 18 residues. Written as DNA, the CDR3 is TGTGCCAGCAGCAAATGCCCGATTCAAGGGACAGAGACCTACGAGCAGTACTTC. Translation gives CASSKCPIQGTETYEQYF.

This clonotype was counted a few times. The chain employs TRBV2 and TRBJ2-1; 13 bases agree with TRBD2. The germline gives CDR1 SNHLY, CDR2 FYNNEI. The CDR3 has 18 amino acids. The J segment lost 5 bases and the V segment lost 6 bases, leaving 13 bases of the junction unmatched. DNA of the CDR3: TGTGCCAGCAGCCGGGACAGGGGTGGACTAGCGGGAGACAATGAGCAGTTCTTC. Translation: CASSRDRGGLAGDNEQFF.

The V call is TRBV5-5, the J call TRBJ2-1; D call uncertain. Looked up from germline, CDR1 is SGHKS and CDR2 is YYEKEE (reference sequence). Deletions cut 2 bases from V and 9 bases from J, with 9 bases between. This CDR3 has 12 amino acids. CDR3 bases: TGTGCCAGCAGCTTTGACGGATTTGAGCAGTTCTTC. Encoded protein: CASSFDGFEQFF.

The chain couples TRBV5-5 to TRBJ2-2, with TRBD2 matching 13 bases. This CDR3 is built from 17 residues. The J segment lost 4 bases and the V segment lost 4 bases, leaving 7 bases of the junction unmatched. Germline loops: CDR1 SGHKS, CDR2 YYEKEE (reference sequence). CDR3 nucleotides: TGTGCCAGCAGCACCGGACTAGCGGGAGCCAGCACCGGGGAGCTGTTTTTT. The encoded protein is CASSTGLAGASTGELFF. The full variable domain, its missing parts supplied by reference TRBV5-5 and TRBJ2-2, is DAGVTQSPTHLIKTRGQQVTLRCSPISGHKSVSWYQQVLGQGPQFIFQYYEKEERGRGNFPDRFSARQFPNYSSELNVNALLLGDSALYLCASSTGLAGASTGELFFGEGSRLTVL.

The J gene is TRBJ2-7, the V gene TRBV28, with TRBD2 matching over 10 bases. V was clipped by 4 bases and J by 4 bases; unmatched bases: 7. The CDR3 is made up of 15 amino acids. Germline-derived CDR1 and CDR2 are MDHEN and SYDVKM. The CDR3 DNA is TGTGCCAGCAGTTCCCCAGGACTAGCGGAATACGAGCAGTACTTC. Protein product: CASSSPGLAEYEQYF.